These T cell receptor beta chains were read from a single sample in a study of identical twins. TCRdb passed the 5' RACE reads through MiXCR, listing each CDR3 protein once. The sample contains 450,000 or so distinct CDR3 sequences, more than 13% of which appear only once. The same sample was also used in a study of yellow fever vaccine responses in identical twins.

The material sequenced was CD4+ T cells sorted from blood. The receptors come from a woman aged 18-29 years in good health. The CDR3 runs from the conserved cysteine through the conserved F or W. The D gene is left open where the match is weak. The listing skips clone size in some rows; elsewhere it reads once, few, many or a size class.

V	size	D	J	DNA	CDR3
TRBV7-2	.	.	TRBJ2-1	TGTGCCAGCAGCTTAACTTTGCGAACAGATTACAATGAGCAGTTCTTC	CASSLTLRTDYNEQFF
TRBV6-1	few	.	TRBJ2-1	TGTGCCAGCATGGGACTGGTAAACAATGAGCAGTTCTTC	CASMGLVNNEQFF
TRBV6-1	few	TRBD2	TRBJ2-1	TGTGCCAGCTCGAAGAGCGGGGTTTACAATGAGCAGTTCTTC	CASSKSGVYNEQFF
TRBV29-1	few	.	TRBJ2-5	TGCAGCACCTCCGGGACCCAAGAGACCCAGTACTTC	CSTSGTQETQYF
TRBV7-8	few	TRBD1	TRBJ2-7	TGTGCCAGCAGCTTAGCACAGGGGTACCACGAGCAGTACTTC	CASSLAQGYHEQYF
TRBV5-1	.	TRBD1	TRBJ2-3	TGCGCCAGCAGCCGGGACAGGAGAGATACGCAGTATTTT	CASSRDRRDTQYF
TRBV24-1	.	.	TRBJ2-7	TGTGCCACCAGTGATGGAACCGGGACACTGAGGTACGAGCAGTACTTC	CATSDGTGTLRYEQYF
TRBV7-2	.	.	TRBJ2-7	TGTGCCAGCAGCTTAAAATCCGGGGGCGGGATTGGTTCCGGGCAGTACTTC	CASSLKSGGGIGSGQYF
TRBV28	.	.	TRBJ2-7	TGTGCCAGCAGTCCCTCGGGGCGGGACCCCTACGAGCAGTACTTC	CASSPSGRDPYEQYF
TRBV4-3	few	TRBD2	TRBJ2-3	TGCGCCAGCAGCCAAGTGTTTGGGGCTAGCGGTAGCACAGATACGCAGTATTTT	CASSQVFGASGSTDTQYF
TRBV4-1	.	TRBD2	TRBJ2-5	TGCGCCAGCGGGCCCGCGGGGGAAGAGACCCAGTACTTC	CASGPAGEETQYF
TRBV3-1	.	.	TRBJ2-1	TGTGCCAGCACCTCGGACACGAATGAGCAGTTCTTC	CASTSDTNEQFF
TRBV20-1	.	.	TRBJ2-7	TGCAGTGCCCATACCCCCTTCGGACCTCTAACCCTCTACGAGCAGTACTTC	CSAHTPFGPLTLYEQYF
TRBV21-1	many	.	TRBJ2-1	TGTGCCAGCAGCAAAGCGTGGACAGGGGGGATTAATGAGCAGTTCTTC	CASSKAWTGGINEQFF
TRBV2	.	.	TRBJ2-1	TGTGCCAGCAGTTCCAGGAGCTCCTACAATGAGCAGTTCTTC	CASSSRSSYNEQFF
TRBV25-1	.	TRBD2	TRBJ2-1	TGTGCCACCTTACTAGCGGGAAGTGTGGATGAGCAGTTCTTC	CATLLAGSVDEQFF
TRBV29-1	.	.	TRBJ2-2	TGCAGCGTTGCGCTGCGACAGGTTAAAAGTGGCACCGGGGAGCTGTTTTTT	CSVALRQVKSGTGELFF
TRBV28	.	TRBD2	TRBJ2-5	TGTGCCAGCAGTAGTCCCCTTCAGCGGGGGGCCCAAGAGACCCAGTACTTC	CASSSPLQRGAQETQYF
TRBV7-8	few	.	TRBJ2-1	TGTGCCAGCAGCCCTAGACGGGGCCTTGCTGGCAATGAGCAGTTCTTC	CASSPRRGLAGNEQFF
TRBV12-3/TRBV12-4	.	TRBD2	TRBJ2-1	TGTGCCAGCAGTTTTGGAGTAGCGGGAGCCAATGAGCAGTTCTTC	CASSFGVAGANEQFF
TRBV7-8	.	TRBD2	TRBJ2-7	TGTGCCAGCAGCCCCAGCGAGAGCGGGAGGACAACCTACGAGCAGTACTTC	CASSPSESGRTTYEQYF
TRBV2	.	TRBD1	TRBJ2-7	TGTGCCAGCAGAGAGACAGGGCCGTCGGTCGAGCAGTACTTC	CASRETGPSVEQYF
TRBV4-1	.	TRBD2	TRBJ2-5	TGCGCCAGCAGCCAAGAGGGACTAGCGGGAGCACAAGAGACCCAGTACTTC	CASSQEGLAGAQETQYF
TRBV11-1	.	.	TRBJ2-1	TGTGCCAGCAGCTTAGTACTTCCGTCCGCGCTCCCCTACAATGAGCAGTTCTTC	CASSLVLPSALPYNEQFF
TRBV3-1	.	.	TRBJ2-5	TGTGCCAGCAGCCAAGCTCCACAGAACCAGTACTTC	CASSQAPQNQYF
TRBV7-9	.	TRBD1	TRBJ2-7	TGTGCCAGCATCTTACCGGGACAGTCTGCCGAGCAGTACTTC	CASILPGQSAEQYF
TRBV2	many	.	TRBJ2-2	TGTGCCAGCAGTGAGGAACAGGGCGACACCGGGGAGCTGTTTTTT	CASSEEQGDTGELFF
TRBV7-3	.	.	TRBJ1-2	TGTGCCAGCAGCTTACCCGGCTCTAGGGGCTACACCTTC	CASSLPGSRGYTF
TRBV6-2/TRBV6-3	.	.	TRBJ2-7	TGTGCCAGCACCTCAGGGGAGGCTGGTAGGCAGTACTTC	CASTSGEAGRQYF
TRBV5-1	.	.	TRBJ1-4	TGCGCCAGCAGCCAGGGTTCTGGTGAAAAACTGTTTTTT	CASSQGSGEKLFF
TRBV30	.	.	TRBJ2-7	TGTGCCTGGAGCGGGGACTCCTACGAGCAGTACTTC	CAWSGDSYEQYF
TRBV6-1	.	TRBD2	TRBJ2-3	TGTGCCAGCAGTGTGGGGGGGGGTAGCCCCACAGATACGCAGTATTTT	CASSVGGGSPTDTQYF
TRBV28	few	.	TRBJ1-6	TGTGCCAGCAGTTTCCCAGGGGTCGTGAACTCACCCCTCCACTTT	CASSFPGVVNSPLHF
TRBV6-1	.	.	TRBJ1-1	TGTGCCACCGGATGGAGACAGGAGAACACTGAAGCTTTCTTT	CATGWRQENTEAFF
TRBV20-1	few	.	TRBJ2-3	TGCAGTGCTATTGACCGGACCGGATCGTATACGCAGTATTTT	CSAIDRTGSYTQYF
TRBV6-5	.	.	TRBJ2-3	TGTGCCAGCAGTTATAAGGGGGATACGCAGTATTTT	CASSYKGDTQYF
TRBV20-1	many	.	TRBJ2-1	TGCAGTGCTAGAGATAGTAGAGGGAACAATGAGCAGTTCTTC	CSARDSRGNNEQFF
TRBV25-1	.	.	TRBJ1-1	TGTGCCAGCGACCGGGAAAACACTGAAGCTTTCTTT	CASDRENTEAFF
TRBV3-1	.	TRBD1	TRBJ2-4	TGTGCCAGCAGCCGTTCCGGGACAGGGCCACGTGAAGGGGCCAAAAACATTCAGTACTTC	CASSRSGTGPREGAKNIQYF
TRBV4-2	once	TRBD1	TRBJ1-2	TGTGCCAGCAGCCAAGGGGGACAGGGTGACTATGGCTACACCTTC	CASSQGGQGDYGYTF
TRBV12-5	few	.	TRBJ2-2	TGTGCTAGTGGCGGTCAAACCGGGGAGCTGTTTTTT	CASGGQTGELFF
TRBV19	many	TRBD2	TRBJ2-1	TGTGCCAGTAGTAATAGTGTCCTAGCGGGAGGTAATGAGCAGTTCTTC	CASSNSVLAGGNEQFF
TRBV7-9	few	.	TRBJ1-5	TGTGCCAGCAGCTCAAGCCCATACAGGGAGCCCCAGCATTTT	CASSSSPYREPQHF
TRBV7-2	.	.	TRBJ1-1	TGTGCCAGCAGCTTATTGGGTTTGTTT	CASSLLGLF
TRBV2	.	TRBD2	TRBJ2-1	TGTGCCACAGCCCCACGCACTAGCGGGAGAGTTGAGCAGTTCTTC	CATAPRTSGRVEQFF
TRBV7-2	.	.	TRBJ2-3	TGTGCCAGCAGCTTAAAGCAGGCTAGCTCGAATACGCAGTATTTT	CASSLKQASSNTQYF
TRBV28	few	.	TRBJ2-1	TGTGCCAGCAGTTTTAACGGTAGATGGCATCTCGAGCAGTTCTTC	CASSFNGRWHLEQFF
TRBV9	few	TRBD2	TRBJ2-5	TGTGCCAGCAGCGTAGCAGCGGGGGCCTCCGAGACCCAGTACTTC	CASSVAAGASETQYF
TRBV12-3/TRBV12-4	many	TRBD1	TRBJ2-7	TGTGCCAGCAGTACATCTAGGACAGGGGGAGGCGAGCAGTACTTC	CASSTSRTGGGEQYF
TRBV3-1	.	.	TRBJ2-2	TGTGCCAGCAGCCTCCTACGTACGCGGGGCCTGCGGAACACCGGGGAGCTGTTTTTT	CASSLLRTRGLRNTGELFF
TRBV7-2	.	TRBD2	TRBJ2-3	TGTGCCAGCAGACGCACTAGCGGGAGAGTCCCCACAGATACGCAGTATTTT	CASRRTSGRVPTDTQYF
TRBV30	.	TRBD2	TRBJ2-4	TGTGCCTGGAGTGTGGCTCTAGCGGGGGGAAACATTCAGTACTTC	CAWSVALAGGNIQYF
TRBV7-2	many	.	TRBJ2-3	TGTGCCAGCAGCTTAGCGGGAAATGTAGATACGCAGTATTTT	CASSLAGNVDTQYF
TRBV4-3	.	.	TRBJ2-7	TGCGCCAGCAGCCAAGATCTCGGCTGGGCCTACGAGCAGTACTTC	CASSQDLGWAYEQYF
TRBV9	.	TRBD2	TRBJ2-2	TGTGCCAGCAGCGTGCAGCCTACGACTAGCGGGGTCACCGGGGAGCTGTTTTTT	CASSVQPTTSGVTGELFF